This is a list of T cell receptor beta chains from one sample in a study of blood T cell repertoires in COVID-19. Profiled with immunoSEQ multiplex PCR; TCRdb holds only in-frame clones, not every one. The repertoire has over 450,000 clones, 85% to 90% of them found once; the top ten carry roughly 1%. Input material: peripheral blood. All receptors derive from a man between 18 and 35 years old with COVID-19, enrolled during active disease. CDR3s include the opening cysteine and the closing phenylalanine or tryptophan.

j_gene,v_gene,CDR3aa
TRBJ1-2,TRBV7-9,CASSSGQLYGYTF
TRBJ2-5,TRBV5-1,CASSFPGQTQYF
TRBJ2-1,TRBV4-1,CASSGPSGSKPTDNEQFF
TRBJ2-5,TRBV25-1,CASSSLFETQYF
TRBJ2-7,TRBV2,CASSGSGQTYEQYF
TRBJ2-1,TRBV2,CASRTGRGSYNEQFF
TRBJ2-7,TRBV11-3,CASSLYAGEQYF
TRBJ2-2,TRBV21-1,CASSKGTSGGENRAGELFF
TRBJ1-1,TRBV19,CASLKPIDRDGNTEAFF
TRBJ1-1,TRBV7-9,CASRDDRGRTEAFF
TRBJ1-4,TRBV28,CGPCGNEKLFF
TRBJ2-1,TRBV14,CASSQSGINEQFF
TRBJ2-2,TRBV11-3,CASSLVGTANTGELFF
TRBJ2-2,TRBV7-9,CASSSAGGGRAGELFF
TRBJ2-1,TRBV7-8,CASSFRGGLYNEQFF
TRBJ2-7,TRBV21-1,CASSKAQGPYEQYF
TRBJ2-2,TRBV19,CASGWTGASGGELFF
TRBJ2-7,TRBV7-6,CASSYGHAGPYEQYF
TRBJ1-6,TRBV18,CASSPPSGANSPLHF
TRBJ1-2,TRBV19,CASSITGGAGYTF
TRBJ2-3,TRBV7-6,CASSLEAGGGDTQYF
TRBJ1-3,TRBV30,CAWRTVSGNTIYF
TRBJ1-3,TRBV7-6,CASSLRQQSGNTIYF
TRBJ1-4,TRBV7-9,CASSYGDSTNEKLFF
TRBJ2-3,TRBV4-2,CASSQDPSGRGGTDTQYF
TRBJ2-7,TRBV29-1,CSVTGTANYEQYF
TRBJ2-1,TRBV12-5,CASGLPYGEQFF
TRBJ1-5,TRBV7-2,CASSQDREQPQHF
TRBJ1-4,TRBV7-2,CASSIPRGEKLFF
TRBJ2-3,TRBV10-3,CATLAGGDTQYF
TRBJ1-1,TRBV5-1,CASSLDRGTIATEAFF
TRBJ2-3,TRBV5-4,CASTDPGTATDTQYF
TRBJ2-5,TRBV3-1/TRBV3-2,CASKASGTDQYF